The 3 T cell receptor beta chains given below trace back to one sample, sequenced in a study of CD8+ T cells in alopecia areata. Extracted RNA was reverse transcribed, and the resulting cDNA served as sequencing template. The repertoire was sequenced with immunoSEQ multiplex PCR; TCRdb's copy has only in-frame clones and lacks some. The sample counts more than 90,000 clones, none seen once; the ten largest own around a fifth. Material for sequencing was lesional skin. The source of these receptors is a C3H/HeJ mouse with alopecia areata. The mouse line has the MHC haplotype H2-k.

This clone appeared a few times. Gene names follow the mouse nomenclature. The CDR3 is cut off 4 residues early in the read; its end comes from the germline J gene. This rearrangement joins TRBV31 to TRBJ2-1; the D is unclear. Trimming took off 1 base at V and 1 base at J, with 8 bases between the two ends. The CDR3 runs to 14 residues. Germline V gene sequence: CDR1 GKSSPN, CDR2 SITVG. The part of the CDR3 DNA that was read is TGTGCCTGGAGTCCAAGACAAAACTATGCT. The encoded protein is CAWSPRQNYA. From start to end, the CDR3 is CAWSPRQNYAEQFF.

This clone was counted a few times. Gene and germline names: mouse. CDR3 protein: CASSIPSLQDTQYF. The sequenced CDR3 bases are TGTGCCAGCAGTATCCCCAGCCTCCAAGAC. This rearrangement joins TRBV19 to TRBJ2-5; unclear D gene. Read coverage stops 4 residues before the CDR3 terminus; the germline J gene supplies the remainder. Trimming left V 2 bases short and J 2 bases short, with 9 bases between. CDR1 FNHDT and CDR2 SITEND come from the germline V gene (reference sequence). CDR3 length equals 14 residues.

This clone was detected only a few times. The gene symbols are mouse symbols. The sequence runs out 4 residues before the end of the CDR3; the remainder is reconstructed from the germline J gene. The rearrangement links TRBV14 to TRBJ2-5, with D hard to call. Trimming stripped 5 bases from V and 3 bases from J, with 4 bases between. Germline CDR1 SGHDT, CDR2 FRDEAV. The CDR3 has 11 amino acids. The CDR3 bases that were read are TGTGCCAGCAGCCCTCAAGAC. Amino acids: CASSPQD. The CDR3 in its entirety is CASSPQDTQYF.